This T cell receptor beta chain was identified in a study of blood T cell repertoires in COVID-19. Study in general: In each case, the material was cDNA or gDNA derived from T cells, B-cell-depleted T cells, or PBMCs.

CDR1 and CDR2 from the germline V gene are LGHDT and YNNKEL (reference sequence). V was cut by 1 base and J by 8 bases, with 17 bases left in between. The CDR3 runs to 15 residues. The authors' processing: Counts of nucleated cells, estimated from reference gene primer amplification, were obtained. The assay was immunoSEQ multiplex PCR, and TCRdb's table has in-frame clones only and misses some. V and J calls and clone size follow that table, whereas D and trimming were derived from the DNA. The table has some 150,000 clones, roughly 87% seen once. V and J are TRBV3-1 (or the pseudogene TRBV3-2) and TRBJ1-2; D unclear. The sequencing input was peripheral blood. The clonotype comes from a woman between 55 and 75 years old with active or convalescent COVID-19. CDR3 amino acids: CASSQVGGELGGYTF. The CDR3 DNA sequence: TGTGCCAGCAGCCAAGTCGGAGGCGAGCTTGGGGGCTACACCTTC.